Each of the 19 T cell receptor beta chains below was sequenced from the same sample in a study of vaccination and CD4 T cells after COVID-19. Described treatment: roughly nine-day PBMC culture with coronavirus spike peptide pools or control peptides (ViraFEST assay). For these receptors, no antigen is known. The Oncomine TCR Beta short-read assay was what sequenced the DNA obtained from cultured CD4+ T cells. In TCRdb, the PCR reads were re-called with MiXCR into one record per CDR3 protein. The sample includes 8,100 or so distinct CDR3 sequences, 45% to 50% seen only once; the top ten take more than 15%. What was sequenced was CD4+ T cells from blood, cultured in vitro. Receptors were obtained from a human donor who had recovered from COVID-19.

This chain uses TRBV5-4 with TRBJ2-1, with TRBD2 identical over 7 bases. Looked up from germline, CDR1 is SGHNT and CDR2 is YYREEE (reference sequence). V was clipped by 3 bases and J by 0 bases; unmatched bases: 6. The CDR3 sequence is 16 residues long. The CDR3 is CASSYTSVSSYNEQFF. The CDR3 region has the DNA TGTGCCAGCAGCTATACTAGCGTGAGCTCCTACAATGAGCAGTTCTTC. The whole variable domain, remainder taken from reference TRBV5-4 and TRBJ2-1, is ETGVTQSPTHLIKTRGQQVTLRCSSQSGHNTVSWYQQALGQGPQFIFQYYREEENGRGNFPPRFSGLQFPNYSSELNVNALELDDSALYLCASSYTSVSSYNEQFFGPGTRLTVL.

Only a few counts were recorded for this clonotype. This chain uses TRBV6-2 or TRBV6-3 with TRBJ1-4; D is unclear. The V and J ends lost 3 bases and 7 bases respectively, with 6 bases between them. CDR3 size: 12 residues. Germline loops: CDR1 MNHEY, CDR2 SVGEGT. For the CDR3, the DNA is TGTGCCAGCAGTTATGCGGGTGAAAAACTGTTTTTT. It encodes CASSYAGEKLFF.

This chain links TRBV6-2 or TRBV6-3 with TRBJ2-7, with a possible D match to TRBD1 (6 bases). Trimming took 0 bases from V and 0 from J, leaving 12 bases between them. This CDR3 region has 16 residues. Germline CDR1 MNHEY, CDR2 SVGEGT. The CDR3 loop is CASSYSIGTLSYEQYF. CDR3 DNA: TGTGCCAGCAGTTACTCGATAGGGACACTCTCCTACGAGCAGTACTTC.

This chain links TRBV5-5 with TRBJ1-2, with TRBD1 as a possible D gene (5 bases). Germline CDR1 and CDR2: SGHKS and YYEKEE (reference sequence). The CDR3 has 15 residues. V was clipped by 1 base and J by 2 bases, with 12 bases between them. The CDR3 DNA reads as TGTGCCAGCAGCTTGTGGGGGGATTCGAACTATGGCTACACCTTC. The encoded protein is CASSLWGDSNYGYTF.

This clonotype was detected a few times. This chain links TRBV20-1 with TRBJ1-1; 10 nucleotides line up with TRBD1. The CDR3 sequence is 13 residues long. CDR1 DFQATT and CDR2 SNEGSKA come from the germline V gene (reference sequence). Trimming took 6 bases from V and 3 from J; bases not matched to a gene: 4. The CDR3 spells CSAQGTGDTEAFF. In nucleotides, the CDR3 is TGCAGTGCCCAAGGGACAGGGGACACTGAAGCTTTCTTT.

The chain joins TRBV30 to TRBJ1-1; TRBD1 might be the D (6 bases). The V end was cut by 3 bases, the J end by 3 bases, with 11 bases between. The germline gives CDR1 GTSNPN, CDR2 SVGIG (reference sequence). This CDR3 has 13 amino acids. CDR3 sequence (DNA): TGTGCCTGGAGCGACAGGCGTGACACTGAAGCTTTCTTT. It encodes CAWSDRRDTEAFF.

This sequence joins TRBV18 and TRBJ2-7; 7 nucleotides match TRBD1. J was trimmed by 6 bases and V by 4 bases; bases with no gene match: 3. This CDR3 spans 12 amino acids. The germline CDR1 and CDR2 sequences are KGHSH and LQKENI. CDR3 in amino acids: CASSHGTVEQYF. For the CDR3, the DNA is TGTGCCAGCTCACACGGGACAGTCGAGCAGTACTTC.

The rearrangement links TRBV6-2 or TRBV6-3 to TRBJ2-1; 8 bases are a match to TRBD1. The CDR3 loop spans 15 amino acids. Germline-derived CDR1 and CDR2 are MNHEY and SVGEGT. Losses at the gene ends were 6 bases for V and 4 bases for J; bases not matched to a gene: 8. CDR3 residues: CASSRDRTIYNEQFF. As DNA, the CDR3 is TGTGCCAGCAGCCGGGACAGGACAATTTACAATGAGCAGTTCTTC.

The chain carries TRBV19 and TRBJ1-2; 11 nucleotides line up with TRBD1. The CDR3 sequence is 14 residues long. Germline V gene data show CDR1 as LNHDA and CDR2 as SQIVND (reference sequence). V dropped 10 bases and J dropped 5; count of bases not matched to a gene: 9. The CDR3 sequence: CAISPGQGGYGYTF. The CDR3 coding sequence is TGTGCCATTTCACCGGGACAGGGGGGATATGGCTACACCTTC.

V and J are TRBV24-1 and TRBJ2-5; 8 positions match TRBD2. In germline, CDR1 is KGHDR, CDR2 SFDVKD. V gave up 4 bases and J gave up 2 bases; unmatched junction bases: 8. This CDR3 spans 16 amino acids. The CDR3 DNA reads TGTGCCACCAGTGACCGTAGCGGGGCGCCTCAAGAGACCCAGTACTTC. It specifies CATSDRSGAPQETQYF.

The chain combines TRBV20-1 with TRBJ2-7, with D possibly being TRBD1 (6 bases). Germline loops: CDR1 DFQATT, CDR2 SNEGSKA (reference sequence). This CDR3 region has 17 residues. V was cut by 6 bases and J by 3 bases, with 27 bases left in between. This CDR3 reads CSALPGQRHNTFYEQYF. The CDR3 nucleotides read TGCAGTGCCCTACCAGGACAGCGACATAACACCTTCTACGAGCAGTACTTC.

This clonotype was seen more than once but under ten times. The V and J genes are TRBV7-2 and TRBJ1-1, with D perhaps TRBD1 (5 bases). Between the trimmed V and J ends, which lost 2 bases and 5 bases, there was a span of 18 bases. From germline, CDR1 is SGHTA and CDR2 FQGNSA. The CDR3 covers 16 residues. CDR3 in DNA: TGTGCCAGCAGCTTAAGCGTGCGGGGGGGACGGACTGAAGCTTTCTTT. The encoded protein is CASSLSVRGGRTEAFF.

The genes are TRBV6-1 and TRBJ1-5, with a possible D match to TRBD1 (5 bases). Germline values: CDR1 MNHNS, CDR2 SASEGT. V was pared by 0 bases and J by 3 bases, with 9 bases between. The length of the CDR3 is 15 residues. The CDR3 region has the DNA TGTGCCAGCAGTGAAGCGGGGGGACCCAATCAGCCCCAGCATTTT. It is translated as CASSEAGGPNQPQHF.

The chain couples TRBV4-2 to TRBJ1-5; no reliable D call. Germline V gene sequence: CDR1 LGHNA, CDR2 YNFKEQ. The CDR3 has 13 residues. Deletions cut 2 bases from V and 12 bases from J, with 14 bases between. The CDR3 DNA follows: TGTGCCAGCAGCCAAACCGGAGGAGAAAGCCAGCATTTT. Amino acids: CASSQTGGESQHF.

This clonotype turned up a few times. The J gene is TRBJ2-2, the V gene TRBV15; no clear D. CDR1 and CDR2 from the germline V gene are LNHNV and YYDKDF (reference sequence). Trimming took off 0 bases at V and 4 bases at J, with 9 bases between the two ends. This CDR3 is 15 amino acids long. CDR3 sequence (DNA): TGTGCCACCAGCAGAGATCGGCCCATCACCGGGGAGCTGTTTTTT. Protein sequence: CATSRDRPITGELFF.

This clonotype was found a few times. The CDR3 loop is CASSPGGAVPNQPQHF. The CDR3 DNA is TGTGCCAGCAGCCCAGGGGGCGCGGTTCCCAATCAGCCCCAGCATTTT. The rearrangement links TRBV6-2 or TRBV6-3 to TRBJ1-5; 8 bases are shared with TRBD1. Losses at the gene ends were 6 bases for V and 3 bases for J; bases not matched to a gene: 10. This CDR3 has 16 amino acids. Germline lookup yields CDR1 MNHEY and CDR2 SVGEGT.

The gene calls are TRBV5-6 and TRBJ2-7, with D perhaps TRBD2 (6 bases). Trimming pared 0 bases from V and 7 bases from J, leaving 17 bases between. Per the germline V gene, CDR1 is SGHDT and CDR2 is YYEEEE. The CDR3 consists of 15 residues. CDR3 sequence reads: CASSLVESGAGEQYF. CDR3 nucleotides: TGTGCCAGCAGCTTGGTTGAATCGGGAGCAGGGGAGCAGTACTTC.

The rearrangement links TRBV11-2 to TRBJ2-5; TRBD1 matches 7 bases. After removal of 5 bases from V and 5 bases from J, the junction contained 5 bases not matched to a gene. The V gene's germline CDR1 is SGHAT and CDR2 FQNNGV. CDR3 length equals 13 residues. This CDR3 is CASSPNRGETQYF. For the CDR3, the DNA is TGTGCCAGCAGCCCGAACAGGGGCGAGACCCAGTACTTC.

The chain employs TRBV7-6 and TRBJ2-5; no clear D gene. Between the trimmed V and J ends, which lost 2 bases and 4 bases, there was a span of 11 bases. This CDR3 contains 14 residues. Germline CDR1 reads SGHVS; CDR2 reads FNYEAQ. This CDR3 is CASSLFRRGETQYF. CDR3 DNA sequence: TGTGCCAGCAGCTTATTTCGGAGAGGAGAGACCCAGTACTTC.